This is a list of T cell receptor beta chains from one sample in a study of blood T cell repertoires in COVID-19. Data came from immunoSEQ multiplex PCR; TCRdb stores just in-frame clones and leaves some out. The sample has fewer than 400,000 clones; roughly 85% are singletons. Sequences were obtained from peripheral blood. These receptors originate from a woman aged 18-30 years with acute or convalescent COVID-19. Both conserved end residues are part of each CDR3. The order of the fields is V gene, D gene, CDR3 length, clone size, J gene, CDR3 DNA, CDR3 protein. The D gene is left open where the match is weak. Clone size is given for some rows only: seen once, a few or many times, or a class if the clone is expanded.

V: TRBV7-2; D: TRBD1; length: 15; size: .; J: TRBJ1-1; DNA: TGTGCCAGCAGCAGGGAAACAGGGGTAACCACTGAAGCTTTCTTT; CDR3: CASSRETGVTTEAFF
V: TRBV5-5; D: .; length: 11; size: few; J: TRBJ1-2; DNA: TGTGCCAGCAGCTTGCCCAGGGCCGTCACCTTC; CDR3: CASSLPRAVTF
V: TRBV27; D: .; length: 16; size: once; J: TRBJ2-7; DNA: TGTGCCAGCAGTTCGAACCAACAGGGTCTGGTTTACGAGCAGTACTTC; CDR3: CASSSNQQGLVYEQYF
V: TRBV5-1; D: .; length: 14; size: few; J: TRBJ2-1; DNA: TGCGCCAGCAGCTTACAGAGCTCCTACAATGAGCAGTTCTTC; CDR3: CASSLQSSYNEQFF
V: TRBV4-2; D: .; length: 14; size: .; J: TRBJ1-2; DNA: TGTGCCAGCAGCCAAGCCACAGGTCCCTATGGCTACACCTTC; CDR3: CASSQATGPYGYTF
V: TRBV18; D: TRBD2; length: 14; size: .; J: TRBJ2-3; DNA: TGTGCCAGCTCAGCGACTAGCGGGACAGATACGCAGTATTTT; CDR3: CASSATSGTDTQYF
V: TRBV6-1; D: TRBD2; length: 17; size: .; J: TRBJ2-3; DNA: TGTGCCAGCAGTGAAGCGTTTTTCGGGGGGGAAACAGATACGCAGTATTTT; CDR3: CASSEAFFGGETDTQYF
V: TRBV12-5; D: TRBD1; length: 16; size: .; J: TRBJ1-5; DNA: TGTGCTAGTGGTTTGGTACGGGAGACAGGGAGGCAGCCCCAGCATTTT; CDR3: CASGLVRETGRQPQHF
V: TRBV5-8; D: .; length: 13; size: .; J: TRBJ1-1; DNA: TGTGCCAGCAGCAGGGGTCCGAACACTGAAGCTTTCTTT; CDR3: CASSRGPNTEAFF
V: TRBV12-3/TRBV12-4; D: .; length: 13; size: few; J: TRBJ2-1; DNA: TGTGCCAGCAGTTTACGACTTTACAATGAGCAGTTCTTC; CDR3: CASSLRLYNEQFF
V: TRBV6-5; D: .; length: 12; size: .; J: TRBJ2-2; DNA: TGTGCCAGCAGTCGGGGTACCGGGGAGCTGTTTTTT; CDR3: CASSRGTGELFF
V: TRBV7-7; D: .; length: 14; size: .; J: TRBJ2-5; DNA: TGTGCCAGCAGCCCAACAGGGTACCAAGAGACCCAGTACTTC; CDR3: CASSPTGYQETQYF
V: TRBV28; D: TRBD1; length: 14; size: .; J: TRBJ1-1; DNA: TGTGCCAGCAGCCTGGACAGGGGAAGGGCTGAAGCTTTCTTT; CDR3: CASSLDRGRAEAFF
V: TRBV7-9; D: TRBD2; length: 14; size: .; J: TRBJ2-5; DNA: TGTGCCAGCAGCTCCGGACTAGCGGGAGAGACCCAGTACTTC; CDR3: CASSSGLAGETQYF
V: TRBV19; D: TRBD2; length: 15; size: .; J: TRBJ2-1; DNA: TGTGCCAGTAGTATAGGGACCGGGGGGGCCGATGAGCAGTTCTTC; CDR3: CASSIGTGGADEQFF
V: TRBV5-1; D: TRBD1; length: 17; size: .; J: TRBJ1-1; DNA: TGCGCCAGCAGCTCGGGACAGGGGTTGGGGATGAACACTGAAGCTTTCTTT; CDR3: CASSSGQGLGMNTEAFF
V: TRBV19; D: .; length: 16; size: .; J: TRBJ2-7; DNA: TGTGCCAGTAGTTCAAGACTAGCAGGGGATACCTACGAGCAGTACTTC; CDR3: CASSSRLAGDTYEQYF
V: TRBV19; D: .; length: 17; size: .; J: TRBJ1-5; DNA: TGTGCCAGTAGTATATATGCAGGGGACAATAGCAATCAGCCCCAGCATTTT; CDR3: CASSIYAGDNSNQPQHF
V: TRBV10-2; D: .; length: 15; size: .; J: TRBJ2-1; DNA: TGCGCCAGCAGGGTTCAGGAAATGTCCTACAATGAGCAGTTCTTC; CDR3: CASRVQEMSYNEQFF
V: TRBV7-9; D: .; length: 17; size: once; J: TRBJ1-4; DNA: TGTGCCAGCAGCCTACCTCCCAGGGGCCCGACTAATGAAAAACTGTTTTTT; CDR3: CASSLPPRGPTNEKLFF
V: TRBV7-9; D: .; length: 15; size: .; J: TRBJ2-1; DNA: TGTGCCAGCAGCTTACTTCCGGGATTTCATGATGAGCAGTTCTTC; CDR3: CASSLLPGFHDEQFF
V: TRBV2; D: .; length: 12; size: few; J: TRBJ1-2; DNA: TGTGCCAGCAACCCAGCGCTCTATGGCTACACCTTC; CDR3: CASNPALYGYTF
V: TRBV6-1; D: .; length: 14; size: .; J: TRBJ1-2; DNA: TGTGCCAGCAGTGAAGTGCAGGGTGGCTATGGCTACACCTTC; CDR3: CASSEVQGGYGYTF
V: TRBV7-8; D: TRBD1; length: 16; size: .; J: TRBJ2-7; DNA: TGTGCCAGCAGCTTATTCGGGAGACAGGGGAGAGTCGAGCAGTACTTC; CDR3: CASSLFGRQGRVEQYF
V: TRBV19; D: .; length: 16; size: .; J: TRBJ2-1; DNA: TGTGCCAGTAGTGAGTGGACACCCCAAAAATTCAATGAGCAGTTCTTC; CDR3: CASSEWTPQKFNEQFF
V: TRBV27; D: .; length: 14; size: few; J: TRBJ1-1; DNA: TGTGCCAGCAGAGTGACAGGAGAGGGCACTGAAGCTTTCTTT; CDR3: CASRVTGEGTEAFF
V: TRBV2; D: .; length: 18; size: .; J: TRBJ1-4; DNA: TGTGCCAGCAGTGAAGCGGGGATCGGACACTGGTCGAATGAAAAACTGTTTTTT; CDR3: CASSEAGIGHWSNEKLFF
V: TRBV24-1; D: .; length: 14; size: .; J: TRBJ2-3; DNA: TGTGCCACCAGTGATCGCGGGAGCACAGATACGCAGTATTTT; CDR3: CATSDRGSTDTQYF
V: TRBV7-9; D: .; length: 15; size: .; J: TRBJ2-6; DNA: TGTGCCAGCAGCTATGTCCTCTCTGGGGCCAACGTCCTGACTTTC; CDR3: CASSYVLSGANVLTF
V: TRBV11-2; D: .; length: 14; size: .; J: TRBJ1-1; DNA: TGTGCCAGCAGCCTCGGGGGGTGGGGAGGTGAAGCTTTCTTT; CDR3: CASSLGGWGGEAFF
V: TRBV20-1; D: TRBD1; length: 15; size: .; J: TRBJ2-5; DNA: TGCAGTGCTAGTTCGCGGGACAGGGTGCAAGAGACCCAGTACTTC; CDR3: CSASSRDRVQETQYF
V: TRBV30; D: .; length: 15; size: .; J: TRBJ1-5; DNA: TGTGCCTGGGGGGGATCGACAGCTGACAATCAGCCCCAGCATTTT; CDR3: CAWGGSTADNQPQHF
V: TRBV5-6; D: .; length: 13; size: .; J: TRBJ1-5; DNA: TGTGCCAGCAGCTTGGGACACCCAGGGGCCCAGCATTTT; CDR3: CASSLGHPGAQHF
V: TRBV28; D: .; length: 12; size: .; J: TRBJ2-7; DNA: TGTGCCAGCAGTTTTGCGCCATACGAGCAGTACTTC; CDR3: CASSFAPYEQYF
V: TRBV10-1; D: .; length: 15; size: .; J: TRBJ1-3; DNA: TGCGCCAGCACTAAACAGGAACCCTCTGGAAACACCATATATTTT; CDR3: CASTKQEPSGNTIYF
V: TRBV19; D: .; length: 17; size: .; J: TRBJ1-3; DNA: TGTGCCAGTAGTATAGGGACAGTCAACCTCCACGGAAACACCATATATTTT; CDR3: CASSIGTVNLHGNTIYF
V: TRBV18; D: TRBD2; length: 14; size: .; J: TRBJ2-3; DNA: TGTGCCAGCTCACCAACTAGCGGCACAGATACGCAGTATTTT; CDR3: CASSPTSGTDTQYF
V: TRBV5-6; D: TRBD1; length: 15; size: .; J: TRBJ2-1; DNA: TGTGCCAGCAGACCTCAGGGGACAGGGGGCAATGAGCAGTTCTTC; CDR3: CASRPQGTGGNEQFF
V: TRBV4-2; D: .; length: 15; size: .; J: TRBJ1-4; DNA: TGTGCCAGCAGCCGGCGAATCGACGGAGGGGAAAAACTGTTTTTT; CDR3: CASSRRIDGGEKLFF
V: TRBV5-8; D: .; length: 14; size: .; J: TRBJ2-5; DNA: TGTGCCAGCAGCCAAATTCAGGACCAAGAGACCCAGTACTTC; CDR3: CASSQIQDQETQYF